Listed below are T cell receptor beta chains from one sample, sequenced in a study of shared clonotypes between healthy human individuals. TCRdb's table, derived via immunoSEQ multiplex PCR, lists solely in-frame clones and lacks some. The sample carries fewer than 600,000 clones, more than 75% recorded once. The specimen sequenced was PBMCs. The receptor set was obtained from a woman in her thirties or forties in good health. Some clones in this sample may be carry-over from other donors' samples. CDR3s include the opening cysteine and the closing phenylalanine or tryptophan.

CDR3 protein	V gene	J gene
CASRDTGGGQPQHF	TRBV6-1	TRBJ1-5
CASSSKLRDVEGELFF	TRBV9	TRBJ2-2
CASSSTGGVGANVLTF	TRBV28	TRBJ2-6
CASSRVDRDNSPLHF	TRBV28	TRBJ1-6
CATSRGEGGAVDTQYF	TRBV15	TRBJ2-3
CASSPSLNTLEQYF	TRBV11-2	TRBJ2-7
CASSRLAGGRDTQYF	TRBV5-1	TRBJ2-3
CASSLPSTDTQYF	TRBV7-2	TRBJ2-3
CASSLDLPPRTQYF	TRBV11-2	TRBJ2-5
CASSNPTGPTGELFF	TRBV27	TRBJ2-2
CASSPRTVATNEKLFF	TRBV18	TRBJ1-4
CASSYKDSTYEQYF	TRBV6-5	TRBJ2-7
CAISESGDSGLDTQYF	TRBV10-3	TRBJ2-3
CASGRETDTQYF	TRBV2	TRBJ2-3
CASSQERGSTGELFF	TRBV4-3	TRBJ2-2
CASSYRQETQYF	TRBV7-2	TRBJ2-5
CASKDRGAYSPLHF	TRBV27	TRBJ1-6
CAWSGLAGGPGTDTQYF	TRBV30	TRBJ2-3
CGRDRTLTDTQYF	TRBV5-5	TRBJ2-3
CASSLPGWAHGYTF	TRBV19	TRBJ1-2
CASSNTGTPLSGSQFF	TRBV10-1	TRBJ2-1
CATSGIRDRGEKLFF	TRBV15	TRBJ1-4